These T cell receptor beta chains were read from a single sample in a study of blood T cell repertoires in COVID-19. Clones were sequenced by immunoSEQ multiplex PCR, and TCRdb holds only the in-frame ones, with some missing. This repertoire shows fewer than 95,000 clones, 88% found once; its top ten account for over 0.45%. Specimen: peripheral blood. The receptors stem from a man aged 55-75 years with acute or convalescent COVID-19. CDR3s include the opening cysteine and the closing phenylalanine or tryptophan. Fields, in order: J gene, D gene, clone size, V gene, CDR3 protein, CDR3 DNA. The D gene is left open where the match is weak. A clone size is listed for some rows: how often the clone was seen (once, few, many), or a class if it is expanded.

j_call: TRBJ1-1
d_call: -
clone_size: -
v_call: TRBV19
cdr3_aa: CATEGTVNTEAFF
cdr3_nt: TGTGCCACAGAGGGCACGGTGAACACTGAAGCTTTCTTT

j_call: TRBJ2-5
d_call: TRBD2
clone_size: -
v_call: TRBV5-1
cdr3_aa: CASSLASGSETQYF
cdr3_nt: TGCGCCAGCAGCTTGGCTAGCGGGAGTGAGACCCAGTACTTC

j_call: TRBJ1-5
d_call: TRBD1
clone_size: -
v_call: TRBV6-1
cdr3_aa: CASSDPGTGINQPQHF
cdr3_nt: TGTGCCAGCAGTGACCCCGGGACAGGGATAAATCAGCCCCAGCATTTT

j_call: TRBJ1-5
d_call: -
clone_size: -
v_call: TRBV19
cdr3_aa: CASSLRQFRSNQPQHF
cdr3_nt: TGTGCCAGTAGTCTACGACAGTTTAGAAGCAATCAGCCCCAGCATTTT

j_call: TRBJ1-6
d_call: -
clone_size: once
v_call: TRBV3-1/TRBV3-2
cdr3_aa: CASSQGGIGSPLHF
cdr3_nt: TGTGCCAGCAGCCAAGGGGGCATAGGTTCACCCCTCCACTTT

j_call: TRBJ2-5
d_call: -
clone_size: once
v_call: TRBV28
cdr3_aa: CASSAPGNQETQYF
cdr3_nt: TGTGCCAGCAGTGCTCCCGGGAATCAAGAGACCCAGTACTTC

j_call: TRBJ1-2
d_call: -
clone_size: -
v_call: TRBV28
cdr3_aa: CASSLFRGANGYTF
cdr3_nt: TGTGCCAGCAGTTTATTCAGGGGAGCTAATGGCTACACCTTC

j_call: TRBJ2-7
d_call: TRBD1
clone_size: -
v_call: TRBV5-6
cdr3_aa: CASSWYRGYEQYF
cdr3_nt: TGTGCCAGCAGCTGGTACAGGGGATACGAGCAGTACTTC

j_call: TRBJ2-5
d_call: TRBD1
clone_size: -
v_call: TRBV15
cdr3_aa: CATRNGQGRGTQYF
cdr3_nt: TGTGCCACCCGCAACGGACAGGGTAGGGGGACCCAGTACTTC

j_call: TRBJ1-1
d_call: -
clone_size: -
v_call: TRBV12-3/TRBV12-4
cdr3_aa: CASSFGRPTEAFF
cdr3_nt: TGTGCCAGCAGTTTCGGCAGGCCCACTGAAGCTTTCTTT

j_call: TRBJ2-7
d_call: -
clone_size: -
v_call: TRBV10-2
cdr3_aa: CASSGHFNYEQYF
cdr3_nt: TGCGCCAGCAGTGGACACTTTAACTACGAGCAGTACTTC